This T cell receptor beta chain was identified during a study of cytomegalovirus exposure and HLA in healthy donors. Study-level results: In a later analysis, CMV-associated beta chains were mostly HLA-associated, it appeared. CMV serostatus was the sole immune exposure data available. It was reported in a later analysis that an Asian-associated ancestry cluster showed fewer N-insertions than the 666-donor mean. The investigators catalogued 150 to 200 TCR beta chains as cytomegalovirus-associated.

With 60 Vbeta and 13 Jbeta primers, the PCR was carried out. The data were produced by immunoSEQ multiplex PCR, yet TCRdb's version contains in-frame clones alone and is incomplete. The table has 170,000 or so clones, more than 65% seen once. Of note for this clone: Its specificity is unknown.

The source of this sequence is a woman between 50 and 59 years old in good health and CMV-seronegative. The sample was PBMCs.

The CDR3 DNA follows: TGTGCCAGCAGTTACGACAGAAAGAACACCGGGGAGCTGTTTTTT. It codes for CASSYDRKNTGELFF. The gene calls are TRBV6-5 and TRBJ2-2, with TRBD1 as a possible D gene (5 bases). The CDR3 covers 15 residues. CDR1 is MNHEY and CDR2 is SVGAGI in the germline V gene. V was trimmed by 2 bases and J by 1 base, leaving 8 bases between them.